The entry below describes one T cell receptor (beta chain). Its specificity is not known. The data were obtained in a study of CD4+ T cells in melanoma. Produced via immunoSEQ multiplex PCR; TCRdb's table is partial and in-frame only. The top ten hold about 1.5% of the sample, which has about 140,000 clones, about nine tenths seen once. Notes on the study in general: In melanoma, neoantigen-specific CD4+ T cells reportedly differed in differentiation state. CD8+ T cell, macrophage and B cell function reportedly correlated with neoantigen-specific CD4+ T cells.

This clonotype was obtained from a human donor with melanoma.

Here the CDR3 reads CASSIRVQDTEAFF. The CDR3 DNA is TGTGCCAGCAGTATCCGGGTCCAGGACACTGAAGCTTTCTTT. The chain recombines TRBV6-1 with TRBJ1-1; no firm D call. V dropped 5 bases and J dropped 3 bases, with 13 bases sitting between them. The CDR3 length is 14 residues. Germline CDR1 reads MNHNS; CDR2 reads SASEGT.